This T cell receptor beta chain was identified in a study of blood T cell repertoires in COVID-19. Study at large: Sources were T cells, B-cell-depleted T cells, or PBMCs; the material itself was cDNA or gDNA.

Method: immunoSEQ multiplex PCR; TCRdb's copy keeps in-frame clones and lacks some. The sample holds about 670,000 clones, about nine tenths seen once. CDR3 length: 17 amino acids. Germline assignment: CDR1 SSHAT and CDR2 FNYEAQ (reference sequence). V lost 5 bases and J lost 0; bases outside the gene matches: 6. The sequence was obtained from a woman in her late teens or twenties with acute or convalescent COVID-19. The chain has TRBV7-7 and TRBJ1-6; TRBD1 matches 8 bases. The sample consisted of peripheral blood. Written as DNA, the CDR3 is TGTGCCAGCAGCACGGGACAGGAAAGCTCCTATAATTCACCCCTCCACTTT. Translating gives CASSTGQESSYNSPLHF.